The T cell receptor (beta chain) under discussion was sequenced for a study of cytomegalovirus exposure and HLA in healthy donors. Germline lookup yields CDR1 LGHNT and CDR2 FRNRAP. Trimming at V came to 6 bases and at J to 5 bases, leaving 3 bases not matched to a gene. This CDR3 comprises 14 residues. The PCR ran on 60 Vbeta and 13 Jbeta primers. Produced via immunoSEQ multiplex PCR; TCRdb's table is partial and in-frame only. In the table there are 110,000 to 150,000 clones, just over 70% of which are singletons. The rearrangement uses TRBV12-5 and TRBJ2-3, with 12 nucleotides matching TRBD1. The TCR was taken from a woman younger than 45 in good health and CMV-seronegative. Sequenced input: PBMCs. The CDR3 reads CASGGQGARDTQYF. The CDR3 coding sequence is TGTGCTAGTGGGGGACAGGGGGCAAGAGATACGCAGTATTTT.